The next 14 T cell receptor beta chains were all read from a single sample in a study of T cell responses to AZD1222 COVID-19 vaccine. The data were produced by immunoSEQ multiplex PCR, yet TCRdb's version contains in-frame clones alone and is incomplete. The sample lists under 140,000 clones; over 85% were seen once. Here the sequenced sample was peripheral blood, taken 28 days after the second AZD1222 dose. The receptors stem from an adult who received the AZD1222 COVID-19 vaccine.

The chain couples TRBV27 to TRBJ1-5; D is uncertain. Trimming left V 5 bases short and J 0 bases short, with 14 bases between. Germline V gives CDR1 MNHEY, CDR2 SMNVEV (reference sequence). CDR3 length equals 16 residues. The CDR3: CASSPLPGNSNQPQHF. CDR3 nucleotide sequence: TGTGCCAGCAGTCCGCTCCCCGGGAATAGCAATCAGCCCCAGCATTTT.

The V and J genes are TRBV9 and TRBJ1-1, with D possibly being TRBD1 (5 bases). V was cut by 3 bases and J by 1 base, with 31 bases left in between. The CDR3 extends over 21 amino acids. From germline, CDR1 is SGDLS and CDR2 YYNGEE. CDR3 protein: CASSGPRRGGSPGRENTEAFF. The CDR3, as DNA: TGTGCCAGCAGCGGGCCCCGGAGGGGAGGATCCCCGGGGAGGGAGAACACTGAAGCTTTCTTT.

The chain recombines TRBV5-5 with TRBJ1-1; D ambiguous. CDR1 SGHKS and CDR2 YYEKEE come from the germline V gene (reference sequence). This CDR3 has 11 residues. V was trimmed by 1 base and J by 2 bases, leaving 0 bases between them. The CDR3 protein is CASSLNTEAFF. The CDR3 DNA is TGTGCCAGCAGCTTGAACACTGAAGCTTTCTTT.

This rearrangement joins TRBV20-1 to TRBJ2-3; D is possibly TRBD1 (5 bases). Trimming took off 3 bases at V and 7 bases at J, with 11 bases between the two ends. The CDR3 is 12 residues long. From germline, CDR1 is DFQATT and CDR2 SNEGSKA (reference sequence). The CDR3 bases are TGCAGTGCTAGTGGCCCAGGGAATACGCAGTATTTT. Its translation is CSASGPGNTQYF.

The V and J genes are TRBV11-2 and TRBJ1-2; no clear D. CDR1 SGHAT and CDR2 FQNNGV come from the germline V gene. The CDR3 contains 14 residues. Between the trimmed V and J ends, which lost 5 bases and 3 bases, there was a span of 13 bases. CDR3 region: CASSLPQADYGYTF. DNA of the CDR3: TGTGCCAGCAGCCTCCCTCAGGCCGACTATGGCTACACCTTC.

The rearrangement links TRBV12-5 to TRBJ1-5, with 11 nucleotides matching TRBD1. This CDR3 spans 21 amino acids. The V segment lost 4 bases and the J segment 4 bases; nucleotides outside the gene matches: 21. CDR1 is LGHNT, CDR2 FRNRAP, per germline. The CDR3 loop reads CASGSVVWTGGGFEVNQPQHF. As DNA, the CDR3 is TGTGCTAGTGGTTCGGTGGTTTGGACAGGGGGCGGGTTTGAAGTAAATCAGCCCCAGCATTTT.

The chain combines TRBV5-1 with TRBJ1-2; weak D call: TRBD1 (5 bases). The germline V and J ends were trimmed by 4 bases and 4 bases, with 17 bases remaining between them. The CDR3 sequence is 15 residues long. Per germline, CDR1 SGHRS and CDR2 YFSETQ. The CDR3 sequence is CASSPGLGAGYGYTF. CDR3 DNA: TGCGCCAGCAGCCCCGGTTTAGGGGCTGGCTATGGCTACACCTTC.

The rearrangement joins TRBV29-1 to TRBJ1-1, with D perhaps TRBD1 (5 bases). With 6 bases removed from V and 0 bases from J, the gap between germline ends came to 14 bases. The CDR3 has 14 residues. Germline loops: CDR1 SQVTM, CDR2 ANQGSEA. The CDR3 here is CSVAITGLNTEAFF. CDR3 DNA: TGCAGCGTCGCCATCACAGGTTTGAACACTGAAGCTTTCTTT.

The V call is TRBV18, the J call TRBJ1-5; unclear D gene. The CDR3 covers 14 residues. Germline CDR1 and CDR2: KGHSH and LQKENI. Trimming removed 2 bases from V and 2 bases from J, with 7 bases in between. The CDR3 here is CASSPVFGNQPQHF. CDR3 DNA sequence: TGTGCCAGCTCACCAGTTTTTGGCAATCAGCCCCAGCATTTT.

The J gene is TRBJ1-4, the V gene TRBV5-1, with TRBD1 matching 8 bases. The CDR3 contains 18 residues. V lost 4 bases and J lost 8; bases outside the gene matches: 19. Germline-derived CDR1 and CDR2 are SGHRS and YFSETQ. The CDR3, as DNA: TGCGCCAGCAGCCCGAATGGCGAGGGTGGACAGGGAGGGGAAAAACTGTTTTTT. It codes for CASSPNGEGGQGGEKLFF.

The chain links TRBV27 to TRBJ1-2; 9 nucleotides agree with TRBD1. CDR1 and CDR2 from the germline V gene are MNHEY and SMNVEV (reference sequence). V lost 4 bases, J lost 4 bases, and 4 bases stayed unmatched. The length of the CDR3 is 14 residues. The CDR3 DNA reads as TGTGCCAGCAGTTACAGGGGGCGGGGCTATGGCTACACCTTC. Its protein product is CASSYRGRGYGYTF.

This chain joins TRBV19 and TRBJ1-5; D unresolved. Per germline, CDR1 LNHDA and CDR2 SQIVND (reference sequence). There are 16 residues in the CDR3. V was cut by 5 bases and J by 1 base, with 15 bases left in between. CDR3 region: CASSAAGGRSNQPQHF. In DNA form, the CDR3 reads TGTGCCAGTAGTGCGGCGGGAGGTCGGAGCAATCAGCCCCAGCATTTT.

The rearrangement joins TRBV7-2 to TRBJ1-2, with D possibly being TRBD1 (6 bases). Germline values: CDR1 SGHTA, CDR2 FQGNSA. With 3 bases removed from V and 4 bases from J, the gap between germline ends came to 12 bases. CDR3 length: 14 residues. The CDR3 DNA sequence: TGTGCCAGCAGCTTCTCAACAGGGCGCTATGGCTACACCTTC. The encoded protein is CASSFSTGRYGYTF.

This CDR3 reads CASSLGGRYEQYF. The CDR3, as DNA: TGTGCCAGCAGTCTCGGGGGCCGCTACGAGCAGTACTTC. This chain links TRBV6-5 with TRBJ2-7, with D possibly called TRBD1 or TRBD2 (6 bases each). Trimming removed 5 bases from V and 3 bases from J, with 11 bases in between. The CDR3 is 13 residues long. Germline V gives CDR1 MNHEY, CDR2 SVGAGI.